This TCR beta chain was identified in a study of regulatory T cells in long-lasting Graves disease. Time point reported: newly diagnosed GD, antithyroid drugs for less than 3 months. With RNA extracted from PBMCs as input, the TCR library was made. Patients with Graves' disease were diagnosed by American Thyroid Association guidelines. As a group, patients came from one endocrinology department in Xi'an, China. HTBI primers from iRepertoire and Arm-PCR of CDR3 regions yielded the TCR beta libraries. TCRdb recomputed calls from the multiplex PCR reads with MiXCR, one row per CDR3 protein. The sample holds about 610,000 distinct CDR3 sequences, approximately 16% seen once. This clonotype was seen a handful of times. The germline V gene encodes CDR1 MGHRA and CDR2 YSYEKL. V lost 4 bases to trimming and J lost 6 bases, with 12 bases between them. The CDR3 has 13 amino acids. The data also belong to a second study, concerning T cells in Graves' hyperthyroidism and ophthalmopathy. That study adds: Participants, patients aged 18 to 65, had newly diagnosed hyperthyroidism with a duration under 2 months. Most clonotypes expanded in thyroid above 0.001 were likewise present in blood.

This receptor was taken from a man aged 18 to 29 with Graves disease. The sample was peripheral blood mononuclear cells (PBMCs), taken at new diagnosis, from a patient treated with antithyroid drugs. The V call is TRBV4-1, the J call TRBJ1-1; D remains ambiguous. The CDR3 DNA follows: TGCGCCAGCAGCCCCCCCGCATACGCTGAAGCTTTCTTT. Its translation: CASSPPAYAEAFF.